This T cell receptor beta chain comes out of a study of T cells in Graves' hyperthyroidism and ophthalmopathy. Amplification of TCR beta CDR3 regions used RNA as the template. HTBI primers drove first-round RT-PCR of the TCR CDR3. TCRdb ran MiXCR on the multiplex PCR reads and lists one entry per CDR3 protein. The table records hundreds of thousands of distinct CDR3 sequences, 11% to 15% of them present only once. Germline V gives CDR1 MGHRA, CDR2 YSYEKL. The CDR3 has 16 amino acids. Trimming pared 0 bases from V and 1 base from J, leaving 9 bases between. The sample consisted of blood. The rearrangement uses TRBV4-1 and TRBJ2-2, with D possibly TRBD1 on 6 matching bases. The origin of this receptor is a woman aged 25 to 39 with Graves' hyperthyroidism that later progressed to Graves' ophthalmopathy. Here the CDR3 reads CASSQDWTVNTGELFF. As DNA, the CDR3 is TGCGCCAGCAGCCAAGATTGGACAGTGAACACCGGGGAGCTGTTTTTT.